Listed below are T cell receptor beta chains from one sample, sequenced in a study of cytomegalovirus exposure and HLA in healthy donors. Only in-frame clones appear in the TCRdb table, and some are missing; sequencing was by immunoSEQ multiplex PCR. Seen here are approximately 100,000 clones, about four fifths observed once, and the top ten hold roughly 8%. The sample comprised PBMCs. The receptors here all came from a human donor in good health. Each CDR3 is given with its conserved first and last residue. A D gene is named only where the DNA matches it firmly. Clone size is shown for a subset of rows, as once, few, many or a class of expanded clone.

CDR3	DNA	size	D	V	J
CASSRVGGAAYEQYF	TGTGCCAGCAGCCGAGTTGGGGGGGCGGCCTACGAGCAGTACTTC	.	.	TRBV27	TRBJ2-7
CASSSTSAGESEQYF	TGTGCCAGCAGCTCCACTTCCGCGGGAGAGAGCGAGCAGTACTTC	.	TRBD2	TRBV5-5	TRBJ2-7
CATESDSYEQYF	TGTGCCACCGAATCGGACAGCTACGAGCAGTACTTC	few	.	TRBV6-5	TRBJ2-7
CASSVGAVQNQPQHF	TGTGCCAGCAGCGTAGGGGCCGTGCAAAATCAGCCCCAGCATTTT	.	.	TRBV9	TRBJ1-5
CASSEDSGSRYRNEQFF	TGTGCCAGCAGTGAGGACAGCGGGAGTAGGTACCGGAATGAGCAGTTCTTC	.	TRBD2	TRBV2	TRBJ2-1
CASSQEQGPGNQPQHF	TGTGCCAGCAGCCAAGAACAGGGTCCCGGCAATCAGCCCCAGCATTTT	many	.	TRBV4-2	TRBJ1-5
CASSPDGGSGNTIYF	TGTGCCAGCAGCCCCGATGGAGGCTCTGGAAACACCATATATTTT	.	.	TRBV14	TRBJ1-3
CATSSGTANNEQFF	TGTGCCACCAGCAGCGGGACAGCAAACAATGAGCAGTTCTTC	.	TRBD1	TRBV15	TRBJ2-1
CASSLRGLPYEQYF	TGCGCCAGCAGCTTGAGAGGTCTCCCCTACGAGCAGTACTTC	.	.	TRBV5-1	TRBJ2-7
CASSAQNEQFF	TGCGCCAGCAGTGCCCAAAATGAGCAGTTCTTC	few	.	TRBV10-2	TRBJ2-1
CASSLRDRDYSPLHF	TGCGCCAGCAGCCTCCGGGACAGGGATTACTCACCCCTCCACTTT	.	TRBD1	TRBV4-3	TRBJ1-6
CASSESLTGLGDEQFF	TGTGCCAGCAGCGAGAGCTTGACAGGGTTGGGCGATGAGCAGTTCTTC	.	TRBD1	TRBV9	TRBJ2-1
CASILSSGQGRGQPQHF	TGTGCCAGTATCCTAAGTTCGGGACAGGGGCGAGGACAGCCCCAGCATTTT	.	TRBD1	TRBV19	TRBJ1-5
CSVDLQGTDTQYF	TGCAGCGTTGATCTTCAGGGCACAGATACGCAGTATTTT	.	.	TRBV29-1	TRBJ2-3
CASSFSNRGNEQFF	TGTGCCAGCAGCTTCTCTAACAGGGGAAATGAGCAGTTCTTC	few	TRBD1	TRBV11-3	TRBJ2-1
CASSRGWTPSYNEQFF	TGCGCCAGCAGCCGGGGGTGGACACCTTCCTACAATGAGCAGTTCTTC	.	.	TRBV5-1	TRBJ2-1
CASSPRTGVYEQYF	TGTGCCAGCAGCCCGAGGACAGGGGTCTACGAGCAGTACTTC	once	TRBD1	TRBV9	TRBJ2-7
CASSTTGTRSQIYNEQFF	TGTGCCAGCAGCACTACCGGGACACGCTCCCAAATATACAATGAGCAGTTCTTC	.	.	TRBV7-2	TRBJ2-1
CASSGSGGNQPQHF	TGCGCCAGCAGTGGGTCTGGGGGGAATCAGCCCCAGCATTTT	.	.	TRBV10-2	TRBJ1-5
CASSEFGLNTEAFF	TGTGCCAGCAGTGAGTTCGGGTTGAACACTGAAGCTTTCTTT	.	.	TRBV6-1	TRBJ1-1
CASSVGTSGSSYNEQFF	TGTGCCAGCAGCGTGGGGACTAGCGGGAGCTCCTACAATGAGCAGTTCTTC	.	TRBD2	TRBV9	TRBJ2-1
CASSEETGWYEQYF	TGTGCCAGCAGTGAAGAGACAGGGTGGTACGAGCAGTACTTC	.	TRBD1	TRBV6-1	TRBJ2-7
CASSRQLNQPQHF	TGTGCCAGTAGTCGACAGCTCAATCAGCCCCAGCATTTT	once	.	TRBV19	TRBJ1-5
CASSPGLAGGDADTQYF	TGCGCCAGCAGCCCGGGACTAGCGGGAGGGGATGCAGATACGCAGTATTTT	.	TRBD2	TRBV5-1	TRBJ2-3
CASSEVGTGRYEQYF	TGTGCCAGCAGTGAAGTTGGGACAGGGCGTTACGAGCAGTACTTC	.	TRBD1	TRBV6-1	TRBJ2-7
CASSYSTGLDEQFF	TGTGCCAGCAGTTACTCGACAGGGCTGGATGAGCAGTTCTTC	.	TRBD1	TRBV6-5	TRBJ2-1
CASSFGGGGSAFF	TGCGCCAGCAGCTTCGGCGGCGGCGGATCAGCTTTCTTT	.	.	TRBV5-1	TRBJ1-1
CASSLEAGSYEQYF	TGTGCCAGCAGCTTAGAGGCAGGGTCCTACGAGCAGTACTTC	once	.	TRBV11-2	TRBJ2-7